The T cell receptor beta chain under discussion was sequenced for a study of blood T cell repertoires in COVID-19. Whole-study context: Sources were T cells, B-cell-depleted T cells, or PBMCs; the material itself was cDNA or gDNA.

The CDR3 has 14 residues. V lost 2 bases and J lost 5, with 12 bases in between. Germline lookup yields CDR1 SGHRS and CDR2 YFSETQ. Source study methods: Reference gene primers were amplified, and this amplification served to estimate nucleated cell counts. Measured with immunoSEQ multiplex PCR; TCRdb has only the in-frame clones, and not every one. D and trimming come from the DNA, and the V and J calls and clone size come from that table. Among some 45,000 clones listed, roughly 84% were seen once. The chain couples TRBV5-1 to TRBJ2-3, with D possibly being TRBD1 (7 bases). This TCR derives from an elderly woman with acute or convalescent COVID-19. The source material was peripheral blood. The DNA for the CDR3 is TGCGCCAGCAGCTTTGGGCAGGGGGGAGATACGCAGTATTTT. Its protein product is CASSFGQGGDTQYF.